The 25 T cell receptor beta chains reported below all come from one sample, sequenced in a study of low-dose radiotherapy and immunotherapy resistance in tumors. Gene-specific TRAV and TRBV primers were used for first-strand cDNA, covering alpha and beta chains. The PCR that amplified TCRs ran for approximately 20 cycles, relying on a constant-region primer and a V-primer adapter. TCRdb redid the calling of the reads with MiXCR, one entry per CDR3 protein. Among some 46,000 distinct CDR3 sequences listed, under 30% were seen once. Time point indicated: after trial treatment. Treatment reported: LDRT plus nivolumab, ipilimumab, low-dose cyclophosphamide and aspirin (RACIN trial). This specimen consisted of PBMCs, obtained after low-dose radiotherapy plus immunotherapy. These receptors all come from a male donor with prostate cancer.

This clonotype was detected many times. V gene TRBV29-1 combines with J gene TRBJ2-5; the D gene could be TRBD1 or TRBD2 (5 bases each). This CDR3 has 12 residues. V was pared by 6 bases and J by 5 bases, with 13 bases between. Germline CDR1 is SQVTM and CDR2 is ANQGSEA. The CDR3 nucleotides are TGCAGCGTCAGAGGGGTGGGTGAGACCCAGTACTTC. It encodes CSVRGVGETQYF.

Comments on this clonotype: The limits of the CDR3 on the DNA are not certain, so only TCRdb's listed CDR3 is given. This chain uses TRBV6-2 or TRBV6-3 with TRBJ1-4. The CDR3 has 18 residues if both end residues are counted. CDR1 and CDR2 from the germline V gene are MNHEY and SVGEGT. The CDR3 is CASSEARQHEKLFFFFFF.

This clonotype was counted at least ten times. The rearrangement uses TRBV29-1 and TRBJ2-7, with D perhaps given as TRBD1 or TRBD2 (6 bases each). CDR1 and CDR2 (germline): SQVTM, ANQGSEA. Trimming removed 2 bases at V and 5 bases at J, with 16 bases between. The CDR3 runs 14 residues. The CDR3 sequence is CSVEWGAGSHEQYF. DNA for the CDR3: TGCAGCGTTGAATGGGGGGCTGGTAGCCACGAGCAGTACTTC.

In the case of this clonotype: A read error may produce the germline difference seen at one junction end. The chain recombines TRBV14 with TRBJ2-1; D remains ambiguous. Germline V CDR1 and CDR2: SGHDN, FVKESK. This CDR3 contains 13 residues. The CDR3: CARSRPLPARQFF. The CDR3 DNA reads as TGTGCCAGAAGCCGGCCGCTCCCCGCTCGGCAGTTCTTC.

This clonotype was seen ten or more times. The V call is TRBV5-1, the J call TRBJ1-1, with 7 bases matching TRBD1. CDR1 and CDR2 (germline): SGHRS, YFSETQ. The V and J ends lost 5 bases and 4 bases, in that order; junction bases with no gene match: 5. CDR3 length equals 13 residues. The CDR3, as DNA: TGCGCCAGCAGATACGACAGGGCCACTGAAGCTTTCTTT. Its translation: CASRYDRATEAFF.

This clonotype has ten or more counts. The V call is TRBV5-4, the J call TRBJ2-1, with 12 nucleotides matching TRBD2. The V segment lost 4 bases and the J segment 10 bases; nucleotides outside the gene matches: 9. The CDR3 is made up of 15 amino acids. Germline assignment: CDR1 SGHNT and CDR2 YYREEE (reference sequence). CDR3 sequence: CASSLGTSGRMEQFF. CDR3 DNA sequence: TGTGCCAGCAGCCTCGGGACTAGCGGGCGAATGGAGCAGTTCTTC.

A note on this clonotype: Compared with germline, one end of the junction differs, possibly owing to a read error. The CDR3 protein is CVSKTRGQGNTEAFF. The DNA for the CDR3 is TGTGTCAGCAAGACCCGGGGACAGGGTAACACTGAAGCTTTCTTT. The chain carries TRBV2 and TRBJ1-1; 9 bases are shared with TRBD1. CDR1 and CDR2 (germline): SNHLY, FYNNEI. The CDR3 contains 15 residues.

The chain employs TRBV28 and TRBJ2-1, with 13 bases matching TRBD2. The germline CDR1 and CDR2 sequences are MDHEN and SYDVKM. This CDR3 has 17 residues. The J segment lost 4 bases and the V segment lost 6 bases, leaving 9 bases of the junction unmatched. The CDR3 nucleotides are TGTGCCAGCAGCCTTCACGGGACTAGCGGGGCTTACAATGAGCAGTTCTTC. It encodes CASSLHGTSGAYNEQFF.

This clonotype appeared many times. The chain recombines TRBV20-1 with TRBJ2-7; no clear D. Trimming removed 6 bases from V and 1 base from J, with 10 bases in between. CDR1 and CDR2 from the germline V gene are DFQATT and SNEGSKA (reference sequence). There are 12 residues in the CDR3. The CDR3 here is CSAEPGSYEQYF. Here the CDR3 DNA reads TGCAGTGCCGAACCCGGATCCTACGAGCAGTACTTC.

This clonotype came up many times. V is TRBV2 and J is TRBJ2-7, with D perhaps TRBD1 (5 bases). Germline loops: CDR1 SNHLY, CDR2 FYNNEI. The length of the CDR3 is 14 residues. V gave up 2 bases and J gave up 3 bases, with 11 bases separating them. CDR3 DNA: TGTGCCAGCAGTGAACTGGGGCAATACTACGAGCAGTACTTC. Translating it yields CASSELGQYYEQYF.

The chain employs TRBV5-1 and TRBJ2-7; 13 bases map to TRBD2. J was trimmed by 5 bases and V by 5 bases; bases with no gene match: 7. CDR3 size: 15 residues. Germline V gene lookup returns CDR1 SGHRS and CDR2 YFSETQ. The CDR3 reads CASSSGLAGSHEQYF. The DNA of the CDR3 is TGCGCCAGCAGTTCGGGACTAGCGGGATCTCACGAGCAGTACTTC.

There are many counts of this clonotype. The chain has TRBV30 and TRBJ2-2, with 13 positions matching TRBD2. The CDR3 consists of 15 residues. With V trimmed by 5 bases and J by 6 bases, 6 bases remained unmatched. Per germline, CDR1 GTSNPN and CDR2 SVGIG (reference sequence). The CDR3 region has the DNA TGTGCCTGGTCCCAAGGACTAGCGGGGGCCGGGGAGCTGTTTTTT. It translates to CAWSQGLAGAGELFF.

The rearrangement joins TRBV5-1 to TRBJ1-1, with unresolved D. Germline lookup yields CDR1 SGHRS and CDR2 YFSETQ. Between the trimmed V and J ends, which lost 0 bases and 6 bases, there was a span of 12 bases. The CDR3 consists of 14 residues. CDR3 nucleotides: TGCGCCAGCAGCTTGGATGCGGCCCTTGCTGAAGCTTTCTTT. Protein product: CASSLDAALAEAFF. Based on the CDR3 plus reference TRBV5-1 and TRBJ1-1, the full variable domain is KAGVTQTPRYLIKTRGQQVTLSCSPISGHRSVSWYQQTPGQGLQFLFEYFSETQRNKGNFPGRFSGRQFSNSRSEMNVSTLELGDSALYLCASSLDAALAEAFFGQGTRLTVV.

This clonotype was recorded at least ten times. The V call is TRBV7-2, the J call TRBJ1-5; D not certain. This CDR3 comprises 12 residues. Deletions cut 4 bases from V and 7 bases from J, with 8 bases between. Germline V gene lookup returns CDR1 SGHTA and CDR2 FQGNSA. CDR3 in amino acids: CASSSYAQPQHF. Here the CDR3 DNA reads TGTGCCAGCAGCTCCTACGCCCAGCCCCAGCATTTT.

As to this clonotype: This likely reflects a read error, since a far larger clone is one base away. V and J are TRBV7-9 and TRBJ1-2, with D possibly TRBD1 on 5 matching bases. Germline V lookup: CDR1 SEHNR, CDR2 FQNEAQ (reference sequence). The CDR3 spans 13 residues. V lost 5 bases and J 7 bases, leaving 14 bases between the germline ends. CDR3 coding DNA: TGTGCCAGCAGCGCATATGGGGGGACTGGCTACACCTTC. This codes for CASSAYGGTGYTF.

This clonotype came up many times. The chain joins TRBV2 to TRBJ2-5; D gene ambiguous. The V gene lost 4 bases and the J gene lost 5 bases, with 5 bases spanning the gap. The CDR3 has 11 residues. Germline assignment: CDR1 SNHLY and CDR2 FYNNEI. The DNA of the CDR3 is TGTGCCAGCAGTGGGGCGGAGACCCAGTACTTC. Its protein is CASSGAETQYF.

The rearrangement uses TRBV19 and TRBJ1-6, with D perhaps matching TRBD1 (5 bases). Germline V gene data show CDR1 as LNHDA and CDR2 as SQIVND (reference sequence). V was shortened by 3 bases and J by 10 bases, with 10 bases between the two germline ends. The CDR3 extends over 13 amino acids. Here the CDR3 reads CASSIGGGSPLHF. The CDR3 DNA follows: TGTGCCAGTAGTATCGGGGGAGGCTCACCCCTCCACTTT.

There are many counts of this clonotype. This rearrangement joins TRBV9 to TRBJ1-1, with TRBD1 matching over 7 bases. This CDR3 comprises 14 residues. The trim removed 5 bases at V and 3 bases at J, leaving 7 bases unmatched. CDR1 SGDLS and CDR2 YYNGEE come from the germline V gene. The CDR3 region is CASREGGIDTEAFF. CDR3 sequence (DNA): TGTGCCAGCAGGGAAGGGGGCATTGACACTGAAGCTTTCTTT.

The table lists this clonotype with many counts. The chain couples TRBV5-1 to TRBJ2-2; no reliable D call. V was cut by 0 bases and J by 5 bases, with 11 bases left in between. The CDR3 extends over 15 amino acids. Per the germline V gene, CDR1 is SGHRS and CDR2 is YFSETQ. CDR3 nucleotides: TGCGCCAGCAGCTTGGAGTCGAATCCTACCGGGGAGCTGTTTTTT. Translation: CASSLESNPTGELFF.

This clonotype was picked up many times. The chain is built from TRBV4-2 and TRBJ2-1; D possibly corresponds to TRBD2 (6 bases). This CDR3 has 16 residues. In germline, CDR1 is LGHNA, CDR2 YNFKEQ. V lost 0 bases and J 7 bases, leaving 16 bases between the germline ends. CDR3 nucleotides: TGTGCCAGCAGCCAAGATGGACTATCCGTGGGGAATGAGCAGTTCTTC. Its translation: CASSQDGLSVGNEQFF.

This clonotype appeared many times. The rearrangement uses TRBV5-4 and TRBJ2-1; 9 bases map to TRBD2. The germline gives CDR1 SGHNT, CDR2 YYREEE (reference sequence). The CDR3 is made up of 15 amino acids. V trimming: 2 bases; J trimming: 7 bases; junction bases outside the gene matches: 7. In nucleotides, the CDR3 is TGTGCCAGCAGCTTAGGGCTAGCGGGGAAAAATGAGCAGTTCTTC. As protein: CASSLGLAGKNEQFF.

In its sample, this clonotype was seen many times. The chain carries TRBV6-2 or TRBV6-3 and TRBJ2-3; D gene unclear. The CDR3 consists of 14 residues. The germline V gene has CDR1 MNHEY and CDR2 SVGEGT. V lost 6 bases, J lost 6 bases, and 16 bases lay in between. CDR3 DNA: TGTGCCAGCAGCACCGGGTCCAAGAGGGATACGCAGTATTTT. Its protein product is CASSTGSKRDTQYF.

Ten or more counts support this clonotype. This chain joins TRBV6-5 and TRBJ1-5; the match to TRBD1 covers 10 bases. This CDR3 comprises 15 residues. V trimming: 6 bases; J trimming: 4 bases; junction bases outside the gene matches: 6. Per germline, CDR1 MNHEY and CDR2 SVGAGI. The CDR3 DNA sequence: TGTGCCAGCAGACCCGACAGGGGGCGAAATCAGCCCCAGCATTTT. Amino acid sequence: CASRPDRGRNQPQHF.

Worth noting for this clonotype: A far larger clone is off by one base, so a read error is likely. The chain has TRBV6-5 and TRBJ2-1; 14 bases are a match to TRBD2. J gave up 10 bases and V 6 bases, and 14 bases lay outside the gene matches. The CDR3 contains 17 residues. CDR1 MNHEY and CDR2 SVGAGI come from the germline V gene. The CDR3 reads CASRRPGTSGGSMEQFF. The DNA for the CDR3 is TGTGCCAGCAGACGTCCCGGGACTAGCGGGGGTTCTATGGAGCAGTTCTTC.

This clonotype was found a few times. The chain joins TRBV7-9 to TRBJ2-7; D may be TRBD1 (6 bases). The CDR3 spans 16 residues. The germline V gene has CDR1 SEHNR and CDR2 FQNEAQ (reference sequence). V lost 5 bases and J 4 bases, leaving 21 bases between the germline ends. The CDR3 DNA sequence: TGTGCCAGCAGCGACCCCCCCCAGGGGATGAGTTACGAGCAGTACTTC. The encoded protein is CASSDPPQGMSYEQYF.